The entry that follows covers one T cell receptor beta chain sequence. Antigen: not known. Germline values: CDR1 MGHRA, CDR2 YSYEKL. Trimming took 4 bases from V and 2 from J; bases not matched to a gene: 4. The CDR3 has 14 residues. Primers included in the PCR were 60 Vbeta and 13 Jbeta primers. Repertoires were generated with immunoSEQ multiplex PCR, while TCRdb's copy carries only in-frame clones and drops some. The listing records 55,000 to 75,000 clones. This sample is part of a study of cytomegalovirus exposure and HLA in healthy donors. Study observations and caveats: A missense DCLRE1C variant was associated with V- and J-gene trimming of TCR beta chains in a later analysis, and an independent cohort replicated the association. In vitro data verified three CMV-associated chains as specific for CMV antigens. Most likely, a cluster of highly shared sequence variants arose as a sequencing artifact. When analyzed later, the rates of TCR association showed variation by HLA locus, with DRB1 the most and HLA-C the fewest.

This clonotype originated in a male donor in good health and CMV-seronegative. The sample was PBMCs. The chain carries TRBV4-1 and TRBJ2-5, with 7 bases identical to TRBD1. CDR3 sequence reads: CASSPGTEQETQYF. In nucleotides, the CDR3 is TGCGCCAGCAGCCCGGGGACAGAACAAGAGACCCAGTACTTC.